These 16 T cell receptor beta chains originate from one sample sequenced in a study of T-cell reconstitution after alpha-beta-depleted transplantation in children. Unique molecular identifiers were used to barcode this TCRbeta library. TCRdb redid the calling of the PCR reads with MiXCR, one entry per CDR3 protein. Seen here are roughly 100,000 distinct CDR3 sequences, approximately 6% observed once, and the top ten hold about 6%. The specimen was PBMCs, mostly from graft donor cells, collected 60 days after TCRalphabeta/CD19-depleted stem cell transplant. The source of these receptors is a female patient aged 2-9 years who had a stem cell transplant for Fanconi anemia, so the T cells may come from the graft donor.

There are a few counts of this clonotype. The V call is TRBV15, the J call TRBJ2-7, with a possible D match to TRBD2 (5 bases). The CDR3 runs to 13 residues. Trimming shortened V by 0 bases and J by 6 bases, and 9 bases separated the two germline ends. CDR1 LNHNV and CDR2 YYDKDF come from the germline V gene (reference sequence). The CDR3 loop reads CATSRDPSSEQYF. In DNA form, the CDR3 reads TGTGCCACCAGCAGAGATCCTAGCAGCGAGCAGTACTTC.

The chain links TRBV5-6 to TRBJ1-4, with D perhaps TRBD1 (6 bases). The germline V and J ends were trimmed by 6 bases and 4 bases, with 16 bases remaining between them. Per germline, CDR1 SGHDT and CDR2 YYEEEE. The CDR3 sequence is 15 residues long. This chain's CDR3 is CASIRRTDYNEKLFF. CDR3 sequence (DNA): TGTGCCAGCATCCGAAGGACAGACTATAATGAAAAACTGTTTTTT.

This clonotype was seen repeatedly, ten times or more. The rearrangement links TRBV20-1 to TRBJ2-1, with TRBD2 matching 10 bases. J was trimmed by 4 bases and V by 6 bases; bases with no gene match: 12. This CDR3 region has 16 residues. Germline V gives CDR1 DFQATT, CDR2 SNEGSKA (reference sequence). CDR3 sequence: CSADGLLAGPYNEQFF. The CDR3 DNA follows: TGCAGTGCGGATGGCCTACTAGCGGGACCTTACAATGAGCAGTTCTTC.

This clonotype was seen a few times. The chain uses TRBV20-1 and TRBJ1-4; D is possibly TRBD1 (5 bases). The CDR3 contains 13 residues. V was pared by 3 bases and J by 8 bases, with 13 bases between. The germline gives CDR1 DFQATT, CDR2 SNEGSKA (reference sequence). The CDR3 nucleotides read TGCAGTGCTAGGCTGGGGCGGAAGGAAAAACTGTTTTTT. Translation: CSARLGRKEKLFF.

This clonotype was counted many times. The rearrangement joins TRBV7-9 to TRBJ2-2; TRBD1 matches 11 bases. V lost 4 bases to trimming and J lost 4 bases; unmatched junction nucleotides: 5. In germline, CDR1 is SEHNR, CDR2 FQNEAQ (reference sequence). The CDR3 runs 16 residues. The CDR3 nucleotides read TGTGCCAGCAGCTCATCCGGGACAGGGGGCACCGGGGAGCTGTTTTTT. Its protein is CASSSSGTGGTGELFF.

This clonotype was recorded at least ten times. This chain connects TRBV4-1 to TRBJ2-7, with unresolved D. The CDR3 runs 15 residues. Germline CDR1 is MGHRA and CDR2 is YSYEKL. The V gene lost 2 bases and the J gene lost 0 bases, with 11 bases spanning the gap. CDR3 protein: CASSQYHPDSYEQYF. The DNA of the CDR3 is TGCGCCAGCAGCCAATATCATCCCGACTCCTACGAGCAGTACTTC.

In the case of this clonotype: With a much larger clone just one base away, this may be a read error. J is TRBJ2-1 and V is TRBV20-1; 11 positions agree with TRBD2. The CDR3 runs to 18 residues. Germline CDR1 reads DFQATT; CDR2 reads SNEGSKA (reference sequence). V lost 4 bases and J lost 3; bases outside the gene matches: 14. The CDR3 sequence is CSATLLAGALSYYNEQFF. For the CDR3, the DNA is TGCAGTGCTACCTTACTAGCGGGGGCTCTGAGCTACTACAATGAGCAGTTCTTC.

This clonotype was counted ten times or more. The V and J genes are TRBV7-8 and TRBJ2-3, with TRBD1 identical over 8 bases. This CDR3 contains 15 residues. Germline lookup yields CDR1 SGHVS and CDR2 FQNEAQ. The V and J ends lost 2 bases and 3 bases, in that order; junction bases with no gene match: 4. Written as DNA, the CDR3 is TGTGCCAGCAGCTTAACCGGGACAGGAACAGATACGCAGTATTTT. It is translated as CASSLTGTGTDTQYF.

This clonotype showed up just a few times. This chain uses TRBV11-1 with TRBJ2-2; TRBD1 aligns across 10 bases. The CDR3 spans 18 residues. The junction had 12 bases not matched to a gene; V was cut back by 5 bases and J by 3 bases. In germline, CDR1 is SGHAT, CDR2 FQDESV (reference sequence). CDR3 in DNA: TGTGCCAGCAGCCCAACCCCGAGGACAGGGGGGGACACCGGGGAGCTGTTTTTT. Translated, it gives CASSPTPRTGGDTGELFF.

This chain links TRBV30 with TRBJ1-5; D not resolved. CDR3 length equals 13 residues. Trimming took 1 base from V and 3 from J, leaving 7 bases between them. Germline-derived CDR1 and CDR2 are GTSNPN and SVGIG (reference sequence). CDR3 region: CAWSDGSNQPQHF. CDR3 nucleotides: TGTGCCTGGAGTGATGGGTCCAATCAGCCCCAGCATTTT. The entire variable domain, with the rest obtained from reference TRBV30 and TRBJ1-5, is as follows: SQTIHQWPATLVQPVGSPLSLECTVEGTSNPNLYWYRQAAGRGLQLLFYSVGIGQISSEVPQNLSASRPQDRQFILSSKKLLLSDSGFYLCAWSDGSNQPQHFGDGTRLSIL.

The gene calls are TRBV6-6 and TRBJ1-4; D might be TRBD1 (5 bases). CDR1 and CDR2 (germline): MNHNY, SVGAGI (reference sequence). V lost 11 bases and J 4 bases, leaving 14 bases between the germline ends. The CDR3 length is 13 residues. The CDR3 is CAAKRGINEKLFF. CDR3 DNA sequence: TGTGCCGCCAAACGGGGGATTAATGAAAAACTGTTTTTT.

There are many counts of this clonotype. CDR3: CSVEDARDWRTDTQYF. Here the CDR3 DNA reads TGCAGCGTTGAAGATGCCCGGGACTGGCGAACAGATACGCAGTATTTT. This rearrangement joins TRBV29-1 to TRBJ2-3; possibly TRBD2 for D (6 bases). V shed 0 bases and J shed 3 bases, with 16 bases lying between them. The germline V gene encodes CDR1 SQVTM and CDR2 ANQGSEA. The CDR3 has 16 residues.

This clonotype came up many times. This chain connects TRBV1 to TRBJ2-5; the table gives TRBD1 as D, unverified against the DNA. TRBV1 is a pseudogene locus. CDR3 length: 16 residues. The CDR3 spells CTSSQAGGTNKETQYF. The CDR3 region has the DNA TGCACCAGCAGCCAAGCAGGCGGGACAAACAAAGAGACCCAGTACTTC.

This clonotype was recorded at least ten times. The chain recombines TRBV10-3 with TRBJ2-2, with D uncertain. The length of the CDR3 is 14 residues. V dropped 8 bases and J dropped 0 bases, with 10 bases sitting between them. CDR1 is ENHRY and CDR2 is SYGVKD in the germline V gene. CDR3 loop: CAIGTVANTGELFF. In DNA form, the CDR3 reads TGTGCCATCGGCACAGTCGCGAACACCGGGGAGCTGTTTTTT.

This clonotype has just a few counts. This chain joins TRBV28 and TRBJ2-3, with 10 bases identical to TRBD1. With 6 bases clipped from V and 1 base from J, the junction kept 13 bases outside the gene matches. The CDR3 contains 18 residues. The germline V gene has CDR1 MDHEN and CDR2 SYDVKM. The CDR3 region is CASSSQGQGPSGTDTQYF. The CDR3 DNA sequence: TGTGCCAGCAGCTCTCAGGGACAGGGGCCCTCGGGCACAGATACGCAGTATTTT.

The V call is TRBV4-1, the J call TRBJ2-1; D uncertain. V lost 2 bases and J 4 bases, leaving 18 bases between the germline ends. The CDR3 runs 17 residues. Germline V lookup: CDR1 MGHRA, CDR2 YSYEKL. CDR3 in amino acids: CASSQLRLDGRYNEQFF. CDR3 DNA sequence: TGCGCCAGCAGCCAATTGCGCCTAGATGGTAGATACAATGAGCAGTTCTTC.